The sequence of this T cell receptor beta chain was determined in a study of beta chain features in type 1 diabetes. Purities in excess of 95% were seen in all sorted populations. The study reverse transcribed the entire isolated RNA, so it sequenced expressed TCRB transcripts. The repertoire was sequenced with immunoSEQ multiplex PCR; TCRdb's copy has only in-frame clones and lacks some. The data hold hundreds of thousands of clones, with about 32% observed a single time. V lost 0 bases and J lost 0, with 7 bases in between. Per germline, CDR1 LNHNV and CDR2 YYDKDF (reference sequence). There are 15 residues in the CDR3. This clone was counted a single time.

This clonotype originated in a man between 18 and 35 years old in good health. Sequencing was done on a sample of naive CD4+ T cells from blood. The chain couples TRBV15 to TRBJ2-3; no reliable D call. CDR3 in amino acids: CATSRDSISTDTQYF. CDR3 nucleotide sequence: TGTGCCACCAGCAGAGATAGCATCAGCACAGATACGCAGTATTTT.